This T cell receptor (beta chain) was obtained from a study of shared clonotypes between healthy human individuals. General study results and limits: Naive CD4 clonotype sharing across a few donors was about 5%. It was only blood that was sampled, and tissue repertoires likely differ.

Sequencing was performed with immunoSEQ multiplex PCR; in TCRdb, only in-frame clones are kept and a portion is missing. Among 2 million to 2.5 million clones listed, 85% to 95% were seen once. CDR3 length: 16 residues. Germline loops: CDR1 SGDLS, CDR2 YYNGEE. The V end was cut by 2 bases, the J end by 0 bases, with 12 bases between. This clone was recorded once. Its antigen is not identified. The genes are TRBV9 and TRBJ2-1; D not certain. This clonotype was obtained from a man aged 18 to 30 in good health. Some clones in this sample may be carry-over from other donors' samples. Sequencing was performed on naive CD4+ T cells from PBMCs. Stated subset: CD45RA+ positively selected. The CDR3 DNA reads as TGTGCCAGCAGCGTGGATCAGGATCTCTCCTACAATGAGCAGTTCTTC. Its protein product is CASSVDQDLSYNEQFF. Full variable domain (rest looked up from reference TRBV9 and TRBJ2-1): DSGVTQTPKHLITATGQRVTLRCSPRSGDLSVYWYQQSLDQGLQFLIQYYNGEERAKGNILERFSAQQFPDLHSELNLSSLELGDSALYFCASSVDQDLSYNEQFFGPGTRLTVL.